Sequencing of this TCR beta chain was carried out in a study of control samples from healthy donors and cancer patients (dated by TCRdb to about 2020). On this clone: The target of this receptor is not known. No base quality information exists; no much larger clone differs at one position.

The V end loses 4 bases and the J end loses 8 bases, and a stretch of 12 bases separates them. According to the germline V gene, CDR1 reads SGHDT and CDR2 reads YYEEEE. The CDR3 holds 12 amino acids from the cysteine to the phenylalanine. Left in the record is the CDR3 DNA by itself, 36 bases read in frame from the first base. Library prep was done by the immunoSEQ multiplex PCR assay. TCRdb limited this immuneACCESS table to in-frame rearrangements with V and J called. A share of clones is missing; checked studies link under half to unresolved V genes, and the rest is unexplained. The sample yields 250,000 to 300,000 clones; over 70% were counted once. The ten largest clonotypes hold about an eighth of the sample.

The sample was PBMCs. In this chain, TRBV5-6 is recombined with TRBJ1-2; 6 matching bases give a weak D call of TRBD1. The clonotype was recovered from a woman in her sixties with lung cancer. CDR3 loop: CASSHTGRGYTF. The DNA sequence reads TGTGCCAGCAGCCATACAGGGAGGGGCTACACCTTC.